One and the same sample provided the 25 T cell receptor beta chains below, sequenced in a study of cytomegalovirus exposure and HLA in healthy donors. PCR was performed using 60 Vbeta and 13 Jbeta primers. Sequencing was performed with immunoSEQ multiplex PCR; in TCRdb, only in-frame clones are kept and a portion is missing. Among 60,000 to 95,000 clones listed, around 84% were seen once. The specimen was PBMCs. The receptor set was obtained from a woman in her 40s in good health and CMV-seropositive.

J is TRBJ2-5 and V is TRBV6-1; tentative D call: TRBD1 (6 bases). The CDR3 runs to 13 residues. Deletions cut 6 bases from V and 5 bases from J, with 13 bases between. Per germline, CDR1 MNHNS and CDR2 SASEGT. The CDR3, as DNA: TGTGCCAGCAGAGGACAGCCCTATGAGACCCAGTACTTC. It codes for CASRGQPYETQYF.

The chain is built from TRBV30 and TRBJ2-1; 7 bases fit TRBD2. The length of the CDR3 is 16 residues. Germline-derived CDR1 and CDR2 are GTSNPN and SVGIG (reference sequence). The V gene end was trimmed by 2 bases and the J gene end by 0 bases; junction bases not matched to a gene: 7. The chain's CDR3 is CAWSRTGTTSYNEQFF. CDR3 nucleotide sequence: TGTGCCTGGAGTCGGACCGGGACTACCTCCTACAATGAGCAGTTCTTC.

The chain couples TRBV19 to TRBJ1-1, with TRBD1 as a possible D gene (6 bases). Trimming stripped 6 bases from V and 1 base from J, with 15 bases between. CDR1 LNHDA and CDR2 SQIVND come from the germline V gene (reference sequence). The CDR3 loop spans 15 amino acids. CDR3 DNA sequence: TGTGCCAGTAGCCAGGGCGGGGGCACGAACACTGAAGCTTTCTTT. This translates into CASSQGGGTNTEAFF.

The chain links TRBV10-3 to TRBJ2-1, with TRBD2 matching over 11 bases. In germline, CDR1 is ENHRY, CDR2 SYGVKD. The J segment lost 4 bases and the V segment lost 6 bases, leaving 8 bases of the junction unmatched. The CDR3 is made up of 16 amino acids. The CDR3 DNA reads TGTGCCATCAGCGAGACTAGCGGGGCTATTTACAATGAGCAGTTCTTC. As protein: CAISETSGAIYNEQFF.

The chain recombines TRBV2 with TRBJ1-5, with TRBD1 matching 7 bases. The CDR3 sequence is 15 residues long. The germline CDR1 and CDR2 sequences are SNHLY and FYNNEI. Unmatched junction bases numbered 5, after V lost 6 bases and J lost 0 bases. CDR3 loop: CASRTGANSNQPQHF. In DNA, the CDR3 is TGTGCCAGCAGAACAGGGGCCAATAGCAATCAGCCCCAGCATTTT. Full variable domain (missing parts from reference TRBV2 and TRBJ1-5): EPEVTQTPSHQVTQMGQEVILRCVPISNHLYFYWYRQILGQKVEFLVSFYNNEISEKSEIFDDQFSVERPDGSNFTLKIRSTKLEDSAMYFCASRTGANSNQPQHFGDGTRLSIL.

The DNA of the CDR3 is TGTGCCAGCAGTTACTCTGGTTTTTACTCCAAAAACATTCAGTACTTC. It yields the protein CASSYSGFYSKNIQYF. V usage is TRBV6-6 and J usage is TRBJ2-4; D uncertain. This CDR3 has 16 residues. Per the germline V gene, CDR1 is MNHNY and CDR2 is SVGAGI (reference sequence). Trimming removed 0 bases at V and 2 bases at J, with 11 bases between.

The genes are TRBV25-1 and TRBJ1-2, with 11 bases that match TRBD1. The CDR3 runs to 13 residues. Per germline, CDR1 MGHDK and CDR2 SYGVNS. V lost 6 bases and J lost 5; bases outside the gene matches: 2. CDR3 DNA sequence: TGTGCCAGCAGGGGACAGGGGGGTTATGGCTACACCTTC. This sequence encodes CASRGQGGYGYTF.

As concerns this clone: At one boundary the junction diverges from the germline segment, which might be a read error. The chain carries TRBV7-9 and TRBJ2-7; D not certain. The germline CDR1 and CDR2 sequences are SEHNR and FQNEAQ (reference sequence). The length of the CDR3 is 8 residues. The DNA of the CDR3 is TGTGCCAGCAGCCGACTTGTTTTC. Amino acids: CASSRLVF.

The rearrangement links TRBV6-5 to TRBJ1-1; D might be TRBD1 (5 bases). The length of the CDR3 is 13 residues. Germline CDR1 and CDR2: MNHEY and SVGAGI. V lost 2 bases and J lost 10, with 14 bases in between. The DNA for the CDR3 is TGTGCCAGCAGTTACGGGGGAGCGCGGGGAGCTTTCTTT. Its translation is CASSYGGARGAFF.

This chain connects TRBV4-3 to TRBJ1-2; possibly TRBD1 for D (5 bases). Trimming cost V 0 bases and J 0 bases, with 14 bases left between them. The CDR3 consists of 17 residues. CDR1 LGHNA and CDR2 YSLEER come from the germline V gene. DNA for the CDR3: TGCGCCAGCAGCCAAGATGTGAGGACAACGGCTAACTATGGCTACACCTTC. Residues: CASSQDVRTTANYGYTF.

This clone was observed once. The chain couples TRBV6-1 to TRBJ2-1, with D perhaps TRBD2 (6 bases). V was trimmed by 2 bases and J by 1 base, leaving 12 bases between them. The CDR3 spans 16 residues. Germline V lookup: CDR1 MNHNS, CDR2 SASEGT. The CDR3 loop reads CASSELPGVSYNEQFF. CDR3 nucleotide sequence: TGTGCCAGCAGTGAACTACCGGGGGTTTCCTACAATGAGCAGTTCTTC.

V gene TRBV6-1 combines with J gene TRBJ1-1, with 8 bases fitting TRBD1. J was trimmed by 5 bases and V by 7 bases; bases with no gene match: 6. Germline V gives CDR1 MNHNS, CDR2 SASEGT. This CDR3 spans 13 amino acids. This CDR3 is CASNPGGRTEAFF. CDR3 bases: TGTGCCAGCAACCCAGGGGGCAGGACTGAAGCTTTCTTT.

To note about this clone: Other DNA sequences from this sample encode an identical CDR3 as well. This chain links TRBV9 with TRBJ2-5; 8 nucleotides line up with TRBD1. Germline-derived CDR1 and CDR2 are SGDLS and YYNGEE. V gave up 6 bases and J gave up 5 bases; unmatched junction bases: 6. This CDR3 is built from 13 residues. The DNA for the CDR3 is TGTGCCAGCATTGACAGGGGCGGGGAGACCCAGTACTTC. Translation gives CASIDRGGETQYF.

V gene TRBV10-3 combines with J gene TRBJ1-1; no definite D call. The CDR3 spans 13 residues. V lost 0 bases, J lost 9 bases, and 11 bases lay in between. Germline values: CDR1 ENHRY, CDR2 SYGVKD. The CDR3 reads CAISESLFSKAFF. The DNA for the CDR3 is TGTGCCATCAGTGAGTCGTTGTTTTCAAAAGCTTTCTTT.

V and J are TRBV15 and TRBJ1-4; D is possibly TRBD1 (6 bases). Trimming removed 0 bases from V and 3 bases from J, with 8 bases in between. CDR1 and CDR2 (germline): LNHNV, YYDKDF (reference sequence). The CDR3 spans 15 residues. CDR3 nucleotide sequence: TGTGCCACCAGCAGAGATCGGACAGCTAATGAAAAACTGTTTTTT. Translated: CATSRDRTANEKLFF.

The sample holds one count of this clone. J is TRBJ2-1 and V is TRBV6-1; D gene unclear. Germline CDR1 MNHNS, CDR2 SASEGT. V dropped 4 bases and J dropped 9 bases, with 4 bases sitting between them. The CDR3 is 10 residues long. The DNA of the CDR3 is TGTGCCAGCAGTGTATCTGAGCAGTTCTTC. Its translation: CASSVSEQFF.

Turning to this clone: The same CDR3 can be traced to other DNA sequences in this sample. The chain is built from TRBV18 and TRBJ2-7; D is perhaps TRBD2 (5 bases). The CDR3 has 13 amino acids. Per the germline V gene, CDR1 is KGHSH and CDR2 is LQKENI. Trimming cost V 3 bases and J 1 base, with 7 bases left between them. The CDR3 reads CASSPSGSYEQYF. The CDR3, as DNA: TGTGCCAGCTCACCTTCGGGATCCTACGAGCAGTACTTC.

The CDR3 DNA follows: TGTGCCAGCAGCGTAGCTATAGGCACAGATACGCAGTATTTT. Its protein product is CASSVAIGTDTQYF. The rearrangement uses TRBV9 and TRBJ2-3; D is unresolved. Germline CDR1 SGDLS, CDR2 YYNGEE. The ends were cut back, 0 bases at V and 1 base at J, with 6 bases in the middle. The CDR3 is 14 residues long.

V and J are TRBV28 and TRBJ2-7; 7 bases align to TRBD1. This CDR3 region has 14 residues. CDR1 and CDR2 (germline): MDHEN, SYDVKM. V gave up 2 bases and J gave up 3 bases; unmatched junction bases: 4. The CDR3, as DNA: TGTGCCAGCAGTTTAGGGACAGTTAACTACGAGCAGTACTTC. It codes for CASSLGTVNYEQYF.

The chain combines TRBV19 with TRBJ2-3, with TRBD1 identical over 9 bases. Trimming at V came to 6 bases and at J to 11 bases, leaving 9 bases not matched to a gene. Germline loops: CDR1 LNHDA, CDR2 SQIVND (reference sequence). This CDR3 has 13 residues. As DNA, the CDR3 is TGTGCCAGTAGGCCCGGACCGGGACAGGGGCAGTATTTT. Protein: CASRPGPGQGQYF.

The chain is built from TRBV6-6 and TRBJ2-1; 7 nucleotides match TRBD1. Germline CDR1 reads MNHNY; CDR2 reads SVGAGI (reference sequence). The CDR3 covers 14 residues. With V trimmed by 6 bases and J by 9 bases, 11 bases remained unmatched. CDR3 DNA: TGTGCCAGCAGCGCCGACAGGGTTGGTGTTGAGCAGTTCTTC. Translating gives CASSADRVGVEQFF.

The chain couples TRBV19 to TRBJ2-1, with D perhaps TRBD2 (5 bases). In germline, CDR1 is LNHDA, CDR2 SQIVND (reference sequence). This CDR3 region has 13 residues. Trimming pared 1 base from V and 4 bases from J, leaving 5 bases between. CDR3 in DNA: TGTGCCAGTAGTATAGGCGGGTACAATGAGCAGTTCTTC. This translates into CASSIGGYNEQFF.

The genes are TRBV19 and TRBJ2-1; 7 bases are shared with TRBD1. Germline assignment: CDR1 LNHDA and CDR2 SQIVND (reference sequence). J was trimmed by 7 bases and V by 2 bases; bases with no gene match: 2. The CDR3 loop spans 13 amino acids. The CDR3 DNA is TGTGCCAGTAGTATACAGGGGGTGAATGAGCAGTTCTTC. Protein product: CASSIQGVNEQFF.

The V call is TRBV30, the J call TRBJ1-5; a possible D gene is TRBD1 (5 bases). V gave up 0 bases and J gave up 0 bases, with 9 bases separating them. There are 15 residues in the CDR3. The germline CDR1 and CDR2 sequences are GTSNPN and SVGIG (reference sequence). The CDR3 sequence is CAWSVGDYSNQPQHF. CDR3 coding DNA: TGTGCCTGGAGTGTAGGGGACTATAGCAATCAGCCCCAGCATTTT.

The chain recombines TRBV7-2 with TRBJ2-7; D might be TRBD1 (6 bases). The ends were cut back, 2 bases at V and 4 bases at J, with 9 bases in the middle. The CDR3 contains 13 residues. The germline V gene encodes CDR1 SGHTA and CDR2 FQGNSA. This chain's CDR3 is CASSLIQGYEQYF. The CDR3 DNA reads TGTGCCAGCAGCTTAATCCAGGGGTACGAGCAGTACTTC.